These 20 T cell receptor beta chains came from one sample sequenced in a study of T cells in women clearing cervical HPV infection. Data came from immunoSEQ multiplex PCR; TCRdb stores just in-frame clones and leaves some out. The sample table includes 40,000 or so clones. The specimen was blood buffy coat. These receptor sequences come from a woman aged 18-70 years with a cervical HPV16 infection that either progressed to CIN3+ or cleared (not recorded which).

CDR3 loop: CASLSRLAGHSAYEQYF. CDR3 DNA, as far as it was read: TGCGCCAGCCTCTCGCGACTAGCGGGTCACTCGGCCTACGAG. The genes are TRBV10-1 and TRBJ2-7; 10 positions match TRBD2. The CDR3 extends 3 residues past the end of the read, so its final part is completed from the germline J gene. Trimming cost V 8 bases and J 2 bases; bases outside gene matches: 15. Germline lookup yields CDR1 WNHNN and CDR2 SYGVQD (reference sequence). This CDR3 has 17 residues.

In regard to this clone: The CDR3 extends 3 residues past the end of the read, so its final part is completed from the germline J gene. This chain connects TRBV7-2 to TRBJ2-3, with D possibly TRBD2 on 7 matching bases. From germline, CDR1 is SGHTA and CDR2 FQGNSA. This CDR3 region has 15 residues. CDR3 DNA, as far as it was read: TGTGCCAGCAGTTTAACCTGGGGGGGCAATCAGCCG. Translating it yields CASSLTWGGNQP. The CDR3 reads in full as CASSLTWGGNQPQYF.

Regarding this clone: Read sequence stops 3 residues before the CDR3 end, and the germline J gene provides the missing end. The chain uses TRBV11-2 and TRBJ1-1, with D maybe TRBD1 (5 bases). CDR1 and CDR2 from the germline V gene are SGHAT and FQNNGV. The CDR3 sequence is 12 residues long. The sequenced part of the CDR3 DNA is TGTGCCAGCAGCTTGGGTGGAAGGGGA. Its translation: CASSLGGRG. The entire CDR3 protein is CASSLGGRGAFF.

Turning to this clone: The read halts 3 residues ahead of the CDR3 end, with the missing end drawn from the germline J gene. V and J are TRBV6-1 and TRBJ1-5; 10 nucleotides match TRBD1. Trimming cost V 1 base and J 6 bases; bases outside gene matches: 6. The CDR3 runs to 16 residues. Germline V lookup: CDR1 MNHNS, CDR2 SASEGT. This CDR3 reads CASSEGMGQGSQPQHF. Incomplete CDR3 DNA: TGTGCCAGCAGTGAAGGGATGGGACAGGGGAGTCAGCCC.

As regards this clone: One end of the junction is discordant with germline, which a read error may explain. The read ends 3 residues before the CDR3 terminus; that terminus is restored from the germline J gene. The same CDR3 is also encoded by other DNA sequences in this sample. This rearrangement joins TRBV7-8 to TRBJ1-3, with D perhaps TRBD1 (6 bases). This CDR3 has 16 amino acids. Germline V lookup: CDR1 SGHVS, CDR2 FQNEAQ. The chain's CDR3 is CASSPSRSLQGNTIYF. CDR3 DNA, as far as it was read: TGTGCCAGCAGCCCCTCAAGGAGCCTTCAGGGGAACACG.

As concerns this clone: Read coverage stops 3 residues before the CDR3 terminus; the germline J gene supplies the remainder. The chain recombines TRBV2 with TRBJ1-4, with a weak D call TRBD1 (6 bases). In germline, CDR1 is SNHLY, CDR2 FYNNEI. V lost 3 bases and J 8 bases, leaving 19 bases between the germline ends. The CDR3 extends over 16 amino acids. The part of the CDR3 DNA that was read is TGTGCCAGCAGTGACGAGGGGGTCGGCTCGGGAGAAAAA. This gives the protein CASSDEGVGSGEK. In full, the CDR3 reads CASSDEGVGSGEKLFF.

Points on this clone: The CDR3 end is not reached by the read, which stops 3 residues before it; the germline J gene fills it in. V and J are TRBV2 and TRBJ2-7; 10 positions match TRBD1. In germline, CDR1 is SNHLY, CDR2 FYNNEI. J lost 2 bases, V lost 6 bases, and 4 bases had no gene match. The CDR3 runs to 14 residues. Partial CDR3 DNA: TGTGCCAGCAGGGCCGGGACAGGGGCCTACGAG. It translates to CASRAGTGAYE. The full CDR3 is CASRAGTGAYEQYF. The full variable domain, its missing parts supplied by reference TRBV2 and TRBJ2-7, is EPEVTQTPSHQVTQMGQEVILRCVPISNHLYFYWYRQILGQKVEFLVSFYNNEISEKSEIFDDQFSVERPDGSNFTLKIRSTKLEDSAMYFCASRAGTGAYEQYFGPGTRLTVT.

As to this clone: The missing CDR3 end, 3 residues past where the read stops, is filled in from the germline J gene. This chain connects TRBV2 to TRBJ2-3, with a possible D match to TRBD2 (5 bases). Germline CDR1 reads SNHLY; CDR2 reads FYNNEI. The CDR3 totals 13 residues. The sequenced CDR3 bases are TGTGCCAGCAGTGCGGGGAGCAATCAGCCG. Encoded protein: CASSAGSNQP. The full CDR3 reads CASSAGSNQPQYF.

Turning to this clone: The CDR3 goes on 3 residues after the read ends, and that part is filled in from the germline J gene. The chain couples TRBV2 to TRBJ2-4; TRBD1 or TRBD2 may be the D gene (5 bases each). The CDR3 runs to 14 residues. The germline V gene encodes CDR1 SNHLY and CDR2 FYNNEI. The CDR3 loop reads CASSESRVLRGQYF. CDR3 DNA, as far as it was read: TGTGCCAGCAGTGAAAGTCGGGTCCTGAGGGGT. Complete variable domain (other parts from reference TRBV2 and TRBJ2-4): EPEVTQTPSHQVTQMGQEVILRCVPISNHLYFYWYRQILGQKVEFLVSFYNNEISEKSEIFDDQFSVERPDGSNFTLKIRSTKLEDSAMYFCASSESRVLRGQYFGAGTRLSVL.

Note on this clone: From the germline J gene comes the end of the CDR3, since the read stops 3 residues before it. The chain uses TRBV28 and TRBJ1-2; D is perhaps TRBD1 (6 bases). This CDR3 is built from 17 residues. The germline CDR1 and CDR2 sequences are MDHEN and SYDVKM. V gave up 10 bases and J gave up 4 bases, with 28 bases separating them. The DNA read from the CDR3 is TGTGCCACCGGGCAGACAGGCGTTCACCTTACCAGCTATGGC. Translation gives CATGQTGVHLTSYG. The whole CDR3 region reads CATGQTGVHLTSYGYTF.

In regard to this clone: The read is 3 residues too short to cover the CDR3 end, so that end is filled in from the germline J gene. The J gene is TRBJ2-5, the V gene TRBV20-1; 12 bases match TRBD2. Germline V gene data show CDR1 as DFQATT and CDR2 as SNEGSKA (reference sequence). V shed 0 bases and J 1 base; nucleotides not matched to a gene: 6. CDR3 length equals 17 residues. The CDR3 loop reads CSARDPTSGGSQETQYF. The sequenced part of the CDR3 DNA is TGCAGTGCTAGAGATCCGACTAGCGGGGGAAGCCAAGAGACC.

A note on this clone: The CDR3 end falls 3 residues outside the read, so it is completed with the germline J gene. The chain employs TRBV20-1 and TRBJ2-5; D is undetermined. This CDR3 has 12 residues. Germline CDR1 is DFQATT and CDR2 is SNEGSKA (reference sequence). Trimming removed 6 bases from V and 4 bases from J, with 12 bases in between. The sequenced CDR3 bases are TGCAGTGCCGCCATAAGAGGAGAGACC. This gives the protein CSAAIRGET. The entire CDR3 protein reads CSAAIRGETQYF.

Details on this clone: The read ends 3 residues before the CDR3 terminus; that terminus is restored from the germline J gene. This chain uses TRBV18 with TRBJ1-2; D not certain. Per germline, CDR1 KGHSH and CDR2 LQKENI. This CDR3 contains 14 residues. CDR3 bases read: TGTGCCAGCTCACCACCACAGAAAACCTACGAC. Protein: CASSPPQKTYD. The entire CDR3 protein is CASSPPQKTYDYTF.

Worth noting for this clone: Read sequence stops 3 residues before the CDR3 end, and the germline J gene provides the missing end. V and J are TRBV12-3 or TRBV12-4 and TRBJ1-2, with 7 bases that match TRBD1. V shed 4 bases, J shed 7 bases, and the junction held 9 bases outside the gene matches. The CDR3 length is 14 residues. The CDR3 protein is CASSWARQGSGYTF. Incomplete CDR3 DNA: TGTGCCAGCAGTTGGGCCCGACAGGGATCTGGC.

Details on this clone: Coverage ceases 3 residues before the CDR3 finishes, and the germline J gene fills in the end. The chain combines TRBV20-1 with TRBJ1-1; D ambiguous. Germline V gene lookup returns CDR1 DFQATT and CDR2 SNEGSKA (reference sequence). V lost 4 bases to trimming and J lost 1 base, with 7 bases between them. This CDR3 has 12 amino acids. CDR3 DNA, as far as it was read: TGCAGTGCTACCGAGGGGAACACTGAA. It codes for CSATEGNTE. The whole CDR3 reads CSATEGNTEAFF.

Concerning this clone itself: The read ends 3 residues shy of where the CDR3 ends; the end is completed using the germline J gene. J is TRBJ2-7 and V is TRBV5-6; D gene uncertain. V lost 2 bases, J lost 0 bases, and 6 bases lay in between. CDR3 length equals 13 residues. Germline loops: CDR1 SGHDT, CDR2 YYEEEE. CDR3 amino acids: CASSFLSSYEQYF. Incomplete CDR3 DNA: TGTGCCAGCAGCTTTCTCAGCTCCTACGAG. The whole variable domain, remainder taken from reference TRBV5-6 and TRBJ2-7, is DAGVTQSPTHLIKTRGQQVTLRCSPKSGHDTVSWYQQALGQGPQFIFQYYEEEERQRGNFPDRFSGHQFPNYSSELNVNALLLGDSALYLCASSFLSSYEQYFGPGTRLTVT.

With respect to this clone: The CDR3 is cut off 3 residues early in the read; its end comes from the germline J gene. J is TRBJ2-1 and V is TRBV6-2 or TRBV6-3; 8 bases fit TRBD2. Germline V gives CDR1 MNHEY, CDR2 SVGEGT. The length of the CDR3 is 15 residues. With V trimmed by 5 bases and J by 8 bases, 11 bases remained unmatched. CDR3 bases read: TGTGCCAGCAGTCTGAGCGGGAGTGGATACGATGAG. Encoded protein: CASSLSGSGYDE. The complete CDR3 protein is CASSLSGSGYDEQFF.

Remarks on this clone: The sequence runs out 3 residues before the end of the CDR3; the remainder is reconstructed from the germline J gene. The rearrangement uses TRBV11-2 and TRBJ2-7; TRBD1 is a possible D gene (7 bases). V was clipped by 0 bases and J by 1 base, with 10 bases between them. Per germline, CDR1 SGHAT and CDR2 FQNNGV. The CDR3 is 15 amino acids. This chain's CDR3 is CASSLDPGGSYEQYF. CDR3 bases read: TGTGCCAGCAGCTTAGATCCAGGGGGGTCCTACGAG.

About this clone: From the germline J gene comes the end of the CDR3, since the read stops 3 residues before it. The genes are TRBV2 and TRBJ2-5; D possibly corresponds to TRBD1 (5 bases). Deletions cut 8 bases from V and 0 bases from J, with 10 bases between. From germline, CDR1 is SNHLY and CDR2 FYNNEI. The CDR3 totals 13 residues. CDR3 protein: CASLGHNQETQYF. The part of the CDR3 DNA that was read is TGTGCCAGCCTTGGACACAACCAAGAGACC.

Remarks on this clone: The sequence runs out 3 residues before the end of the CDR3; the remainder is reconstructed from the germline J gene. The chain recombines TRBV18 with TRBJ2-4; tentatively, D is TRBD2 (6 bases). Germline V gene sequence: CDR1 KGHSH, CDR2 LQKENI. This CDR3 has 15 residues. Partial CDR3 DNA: TGTGCCAGCTCTCCGCCGGAGGGCCACCTGCGTGGT. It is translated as CASSPPEGHLRG. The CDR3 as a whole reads CASSPPEGHLRGQYF.